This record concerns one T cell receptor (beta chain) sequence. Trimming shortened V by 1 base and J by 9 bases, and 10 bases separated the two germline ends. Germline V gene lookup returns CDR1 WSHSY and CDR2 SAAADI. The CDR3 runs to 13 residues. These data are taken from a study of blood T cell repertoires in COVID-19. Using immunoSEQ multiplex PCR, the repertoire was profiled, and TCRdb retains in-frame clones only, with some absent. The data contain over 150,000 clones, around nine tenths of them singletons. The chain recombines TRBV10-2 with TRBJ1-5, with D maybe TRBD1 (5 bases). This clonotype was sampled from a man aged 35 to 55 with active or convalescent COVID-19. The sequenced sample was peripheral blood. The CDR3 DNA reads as TGCGCCAGCAGTGAGTACGACAGCCGGCCCCAGCATTTT. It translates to CASSEYDSRPQHF.